Presented here are 8 T cell receptor beta chains from one specimen sequenced in a study of Graves' ophthalmopathy and Graves' hyperthyroidism. CDR3 regions of TCR beta were amplified from RNA transcripts. The first-round RT-PCR employed HTBI primers together with the Qiagen OneStep RT-PCR kit. A multiplex PCR was then performed as the second round. TCRdb recomputed calls from the multiplex PCR reads with MiXCR, one row per CDR3 protein. The repertoire has 500,000 to 700,000 distinct CDR3 sequences, 22% of them found once; the top ten carry roughly 7.4%. Input material: peripheral blood. The origin of the receptors is a woman under 30 with stable Graves' hyperthyroidism. Some clones in this sample may be carry-over from other donors' samples.

V is TRBV4-1 and J is TRBJ2-7; D is undetermined. The CDR3 runs 13 residues. V shed 0 bases and J shed 4 bases, with 7 bases lying between them. Looked up from germline, CDR1 is MGHRA and CDR2 is YSYEKL. CDR3 nucleotide sequence: TGCGCCAGCAGCCAAGAATCGGAATACGAGCAGTACTTC. Its translation: CASSQESEYEQYF.

This clonotype was recorded at least ten times. This sequence joins TRBV12-3 or TRBV12-4 and TRBJ1-2, with unresolved D. CDR3 size: 15 residues. V lost 5 bases to trimming and J lost 3 bases, with 16 bases between them. CDR3 region: CASSPNPGNYYGYTF. As DNA, the CDR3 is TGTGCCAGCAGTCCAAACCCAGGAAACTACTATGGCTACACCTTC.

Many counts were recorded for this clonotype. The CDR3 protein is CASSSLRDSYYGYTF. The CDR3 DNA reads TGTGCCAGCAGCTCACTCCGGGACAGCTACTATGGCTACACCTTC. The gene calls are TRBV11-2 and TRBJ1-2; 7 nucleotides agree with TRBD1. Losses at the gene ends were 4 bases for V and 3 bases for J; bases not matched to a gene: 8. The CDR3 totals 15 residues. The germline gives CDR1 SGHAT, CDR2 FQNNGV.

This clonotype was counted ten times or more. The J gene is TRBJ2-7, the V gene TRBV28, with a weak D call TRBD2 (6 bases). V was shortened by 1 base and J by 11 bases, with 9 bases between the two germline ends. Germline assignment: CDR1 MDHEN and CDR2 SYDVKM. The CDR3 contains 11 residues. CDR3 protein: CASSLSLAKYF. In DNA form, the CDR3 reads TGTGCCAGCAGTTTATCTCTAGCGAAGTACTTC. The whole variable domain, filled in from reference TRBV28 and TRBJ2-7, reads DVKVTQSSRYLVKRTGEKVFLECVQDMDHENMFWYRQDPGLGLRLIYFSYDVKMKEKGDIPEGYSVSREKKERFSLILESASTNQTSMYLCASSLSLAKYFGPGTRLTVT.

This chain links TRBV12-3 or TRBV12-4 with TRBJ1-1; D not certain. The CDR3 sequence is 13 residues long. V was clipped by 7 bases and J by 7 bases, with 16 bases between them. The CDR3 coding sequence is TGTGCCAGCACTTCCACGGCATTCGGTGAAGCTTTCTTT. It yields the protein CASTSTAFGEAFF.

The chain joins TRBV9 to TRBJ2-5; perhaps TRBD1 as D (6 bases). The CDR3 consists of 15 residues. The V and J ends lost 0 bases and 5 bases respectively, with 14 bases between them. Germline CDR1 is SGDLS and CDR2 is YYNGEE. CDR3 coding DNA: TGTGCCAGCAGCGTAGGGGGACACTCCCTGGAGACCCAGTACTTC. This gives the protein CASSVGGHSLETQYF.

At least ten counts were recorded for this clonotype. This sequence joins TRBV28 and TRBJ2-5; D uncertain. V lost 7 bases, J lost 0 bases, and 12 bases lay in between. The germline CDR1 and CDR2 sequences are MDHEN and SYDVKM. CDR3 length: 14 residues. CDR3 DNA sequence: TGTGCCAGCACCTCTCCGTTAGACCAAGAGACCCAGTACTTC. Protein product: CASTSPLDQETQYF.

This clonotype was found many times. The chain carries TRBV28 and TRBJ1-2, with a possible D match to TRBD1 (5 bases). The CDR3 loop spans 15 amino acids. The germline gives CDR1 MDHEN, CDR2 SYDVKM. V lost 6 bases, J lost 4 bases, and 18 bases lay in between. CDR3 nucleotide sequence: TGTGCCAGCAGAGAATCGACGGGACGAACCTATGGCTACACCTTC. Its translation: CASRESTGRTYGYTF.